A single sample is the source of the 17 T cell receptor beta chains below, sequenced in a study of blood T cell repertoires in COVID-19. Clones were sequenced by immunoSEQ multiplex PCR, and TCRdb holds only the in-frame ones, with some missing. Counted here are more than 400,000 clones, 90% occurring once; the ten biggest clones make up roughly 0.66%. The sequenced sample consisted of PBMCs or T cells enriched from blood (not recorded which). These receptors came from a man younger than 35 who had recovered from COVID-19.

The rearrangement links TRBV15 to TRBJ1-5; TRBD1 aligns across 8 bases. V gave up 6 bases and J gave up 3 bases; unmatched junction bases: 4. This CDR3 comprises 14 residues. From germline, CDR1 is LNHNV and CDR2 YYDKDF (reference sequence). The CDR3, as DNA: TGTGCCACCAGAGACAGGGGTACCAATCAGCCCCAGCATTTT. Translation: CATRDRGTNQPQHF.

The V call is TRBV4-1, the J call TRBJ2-7; TRBD1 agrees at 9 bases. This CDR3 is built from 15 residues. Looked up from germline, CDR1 is MGHRA and CDR2 is YSYEKL. V shed 4 bases, J shed 5 bases, and the junction held 9 bases outside the gene matches. The CDR3, as DNA: TGCGCCAGCAGCCCACTCAGGACAGGGGTACACGAGCAGTACTTC. It yields the protein CASSPLRTGVHEQYF.

The chain recombines TRBV19 with TRBJ2-1; D call uncertain. The ends were cut back, 3 bases at V and 8 bases at J, with 17 bases in the middle. The CDR3 totals 15 residues. Looked up from germline, CDR1 is LNHDA and CDR2 is SQIVND (reference sequence). The CDR3 loop is CASSMSQATYYEQFF. CDR3 nucleotides: TGTGCCAGTAGTATGTCGCAGGCTACTTACTATGAGCAGTTCTTC.

V usage is TRBV19 and J usage is TRBJ1-1, with 9 bases identical to TRBD1. Germline V gene sequence: CDR1 LNHDA, CDR2 SQIVND (reference sequence). J gave up 6 bases and V 5 bases, and 7 bases lay outside the gene matches. This CDR3 contains 14 residues. CDR3 region: CASSSGQGGAEAFF. The CDR3, as DNA: TGTGCCAGTAGTTCGGGACAGGGCGGCGCTGAAGCTTTCTTT.

The gene calls are TRBV19 and TRBJ1-1; a possible D gene is TRBD1 (6 bases). CDR1 LNHDA and CDR2 SQIVND come from the germline V gene (reference sequence). The germline V and J ends were trimmed by 1 base and 6 bases, with 12 bases remaining between them. CDR3 length: 14 amino acids. The DNA of the CDR3 is TGTGCCAGTAGTATAGGGCGGGGGCACTCTGAAGCTTTCTTT. It encodes CASSIGRGHSEAFF. The whole variable domain, remainder taken from reference TRBV19 and TRBJ1-1, is DGGITQSPKYLFRKEGQNVTLSCEQNLNHDAMYWYRQDPGQGLRLIYYSQIVNDFQKGDIAEGYSVSREKKESFPLTVTSAQKNPTAFYLCASSIGRGHSEAFFGQGTRLTVV.

This chain uses TRBV7-2 with TRBJ1-6; D ambiguous. V lost 1 base and J 7 bases, leaving 11 bases between the germline ends. Germline CDR1 SGHTA, CDR2 FQGNSA. The CDR3 has 15 amino acids. The CDR3 coding sequence is TGTGCCAGCAGCTTAGAGGGTTCGGGGAATTCACCCCTCCACTTT. Protein: CASSLEGSGNSPLHF.

The chain employs TRBV3-1 (or the pseudogene TRBV3-2) and TRBJ2-1; 12 nucleotides agree with TRBD2. CDR1 LGHDT and CDR2 YNNKEL come from the germline V gene (reference sequence). This CDR3 has 16 residues. V was pared by 0 bases and J by 10 bases, with 7 bases of the junction left unmatched. The DNA of the CDR3 is TGTGCCAGCAGCCAAGAAACCGGGACTAGCGGGCCAGAGCAGTTCTTC. It encodes CASSQETGTSGPEQFF.

This clone was seen a few times. The chain uses TRBV5-1 and TRBJ1-6; the D is unclear. Deletions cut 1 base from V and 7 bases from J, with 15 bases between. CDR3 length: 16 amino acids. Germline V lookup: CDR1 SGHRS, CDR2 YFSETQ. CDR3 DNA: TGCGCCAGCAGCTTGTCTCTCGGGAATCAGAATTCACCCCTCCACTTT. Protein product: CASSLSLGNQNSPLHF.

For this clone: The sample holds other DNA sequences that translate to the same CDR3. The chain's CDR3 is CASSRTGGDSPLHF. DNA of the CDR3: TGTGCCAGCAGTAGGACAGGGGGTGATTCACCCCTCCACTTT. The rearrangement uses TRBV6-5 and TRBJ1-6, with TRBD1 matching over 10 bases. The CDR3 totals 14 residues. The J segment lost 8 bases and the V segment lost 5 bases, leaving 3 bases of the junction unmatched. Germline V gene lookup returns CDR1 MNHEY and CDR2 SVGAGI.

The J gene is TRBJ1-2, the V gene TRBV11-2, with 7 positions matching TRBD1. The CDR3 totals 15 residues. From germline, CDR1 is SGHAT and CDR2 FQNNGV. V lost 0 bases to trimming and J lost 4 bases; unmatched junction nucleotides: 5. Here the CDR3 reads CASSLDQGQPYGYTF. The CDR3 region has the DNA TGTGCCAGCAGCTTAGATCAGGGACAGCCCTATGGCTACACCTTC.

The rearrangement links TRBV19 to TRBJ2-5; maybe TRBD2 (5 bases). The CDR3 totals 15 residues. Germline CDR1 reads LNHDA; CDR2 reads SQIVND (reference sequence). Trimming stripped 3 bases from V and 4 bases from J, with 15 bases between. The CDR3, as DNA: TGTGCCAGTAGTATGGACGAGGGTTTCAGAGAGACCCAGTACTTC. Its protein product is CASSMDEGFRETQYF. Supplemented by reference TRBV19 and TRBJ2-5, the full variable domain reads DGGITQSPKYLFRKEGQNVTLSCEQNLNHDAMYWYRQDPGQGLRLIYYSQIVNDFQKGDIAEGYSVSREKKESFPLTVTSAQKNPTAFYLCASSMDEGFRETQYFGPGTRLLVL.

V usage is TRBV3-1 (or the pseudogene TRBV3-2) and J usage is TRBJ1-5, with 7 bases matching TRBD1. V shed 4 bases and J 6 bases; nucleotides not matched to a gene: 9. The CDR3 totals 15 residues. Germline CDR1 and CDR2: LGHDT and YNNKEL (reference sequence). CDR3 protein: CASSPGPGGIQPQHF. CDR3 nucleotides: TGTGCCAGCAGCCCTGGTCCAGGGGGTATTCAGCCCCAGCATTTT.

The gene calls are TRBV25-1 and TRBJ2-3; 7 bases are a match to TRBD1. This CDR3 is 16 amino acids long. With V trimmed by 6 bases and J by 2 bases, 11 bases remained unmatched. CDR1 and CDR2 (germline): MGHDK, SYGVNS. In nucleotides, the CDR3 is TGTGCCAGCAGCACAACAGGGGCTCCTCACACAGATACGCAGTATTTT. It translates to CASSTTGAPHTDTQYF.

This clone appeared once. The rearrangement uses TRBV5-1 and TRBJ2-2; D is possibly TRBD2 (6 bases). In germline, CDR1 is SGHRS, CDR2 YFSETQ. V lost 0 bases and J lost 2, with 11 bases in between. This CDR3 comprises 16 residues. The CDR3 nucleotides are TGCGCCAGCAGCTTGGAATGGGGAGGAAACACCGGGGAGCTGTTTTTT. It translates to CASSLEWGGNTGELFF.

Note on this clone: Compared with germline, one end of the junction differs, possibly owing to a read error. This sequence joins TRBV7-9 and TRBJ1-2, with D unclear. The CDR3 spans 8 residues. Germline-derived CDR1 and CDR2 are SEHNR and FQNEAQ (reference sequence). CDR3 sequence: CASSPASF. Written as DNA, the CDR3 is TGTGCCAGCAGCCCCGCGTCGTTT.

This clone was detected once. V is TRBV19 and J is TRBJ1-1, with unresolved D. V was pared by 5 bases and J by 1 base, with 11 bases between. From germline, CDR1 is LNHDA and CDR2 SQIVND (reference sequence). The CDR3 runs to 14 residues. For the CDR3, the DNA is TGTGCCAGTAGTCGGGTCCCGGCGAACACTGAAGCTTTCTTT. It codes for CASSRVPANTEAFF.

V gene TRBV3-1 (or the pseudogene TRBV3-2) combines with J gene TRBJ1-5; perhaps TRBD1 as D (5 bases). This CDR3 region has 17 residues. V was shortened by 1 base and J by 1 base, with 14 bases between the two germline ends. Germline V gives CDR1 LGHDT, CDR2 YNNKEL (reference sequence). The CDR3 DNA follows: TGTGCCAGCAGCCAAGGGGTCGGGGGAACAAGCAATCAGCCCCAGCATTTT. Its translation is CASSQGVGGTSNQPQHF.